This TCR beta chain is drawn from a study of control samples from healthy donors and cancer patients. The CDR3 loop spans 13 amino acids. V lost 0 bases to trimming and J lost 6 bases, with 9 bases between them. CDR1 SGHDT and CDR2 YYEEEE come from the germline V gene. This clone was seen just once. Generated by immunoSEQ multiplex PCR, the TCRdb table keeps only in-frame clones and is missing some. The data hold about 44,000 clones, with about 89% observed a single time. Sequencing was carried out using PBMCs. The receptor was isolated from a woman aged 60-75 years with lung cancer. The rearrangement uses TRBV5-6 and TRBJ1-2; D unclear. The DNA for the CDR3 is TGTGCCAGCAGCTTGGTAGGCGGGCATGGCTACACCTTC. It codes for CASSLVGGHGYTF.